The TCR beta chain under discussion was sequenced for a study of T cells in Graves' hyperthyroidism and ophthalmopathy. Study-wide results and limits: Classification by a 13 V-J model distinguished ophthalmopathy from stable hyperthyroidism. The blood repertoire included most of the expanded thyroid clonotypes above 0.001.

RNA transcripts gave rise to amplified TCR beta CDR3 regions. First-round RT-PCR with HTBI primers amplified the TCR CDR3 region. TCRdb re-called the multiplex PCR reads with MiXCR, one entry per CDR3 protein. This sample yields a few hundred thousand distinct CDR3 sequences, of which 25% are seen a single time; around 67% belongs to the top ten. Germline V gene lookup returns CDR1 DFQATT and CDR2 SNEGSKA (reference sequence). V gave up 1 base and J gave up 8 bases, with 14 bases separating them. The CDR3 is made up of 14 amino acids. About this clonotype: The antigen is undetermined.

V gene TRBV20-1 combines with J gene TRBJ2-2, with D maybe TRBD2 (6 bases). What was sequenced was blood. This TCR came from a man aged 50 or older with Graves' hyperthyroidism. The CDR3: CSARGTEGPGELFF. CDR3 DNA sequence: TGCAGTGCTAGAGGAACGGAGGGGCCGGGGGAGCTGTTTTTT.